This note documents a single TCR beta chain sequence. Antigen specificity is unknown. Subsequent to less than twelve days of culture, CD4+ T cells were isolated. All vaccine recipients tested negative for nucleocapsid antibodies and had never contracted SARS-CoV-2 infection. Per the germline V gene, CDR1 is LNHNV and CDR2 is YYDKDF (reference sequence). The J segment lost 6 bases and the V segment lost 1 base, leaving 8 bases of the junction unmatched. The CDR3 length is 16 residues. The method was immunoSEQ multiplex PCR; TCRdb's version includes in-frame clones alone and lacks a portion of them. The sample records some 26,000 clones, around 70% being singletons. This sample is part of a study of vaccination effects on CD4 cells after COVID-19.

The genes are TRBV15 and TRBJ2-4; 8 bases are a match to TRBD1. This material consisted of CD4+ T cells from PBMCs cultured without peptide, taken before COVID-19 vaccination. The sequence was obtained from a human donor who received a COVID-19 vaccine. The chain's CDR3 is CATSRGEDRATNIQYF. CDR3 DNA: TGTGCCACCAGCAGAGGGGAGGACAGGGCTACAAACATTCAGTACTTC.